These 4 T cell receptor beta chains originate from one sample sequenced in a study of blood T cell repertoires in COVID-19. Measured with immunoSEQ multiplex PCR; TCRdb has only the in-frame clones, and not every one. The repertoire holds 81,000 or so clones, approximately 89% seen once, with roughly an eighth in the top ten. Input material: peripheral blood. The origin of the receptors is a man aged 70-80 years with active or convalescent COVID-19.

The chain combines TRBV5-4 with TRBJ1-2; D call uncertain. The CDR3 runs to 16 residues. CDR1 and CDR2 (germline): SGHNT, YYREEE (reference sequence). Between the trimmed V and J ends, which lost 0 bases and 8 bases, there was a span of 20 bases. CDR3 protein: CASSLAAGNSIGGYTF. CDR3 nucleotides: TGTGCCAGCAGCTTGGCTGCCGGGAACAGTATAGGCGGCTACACCTTC.

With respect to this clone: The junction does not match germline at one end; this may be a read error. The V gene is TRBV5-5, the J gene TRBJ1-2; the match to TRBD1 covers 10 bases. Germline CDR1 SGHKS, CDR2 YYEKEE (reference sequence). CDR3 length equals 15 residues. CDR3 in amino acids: CASRFPDRGIYGYTF. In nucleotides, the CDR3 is TGTGCCAGCCGCTTTCCGGACAGGGGGATCTATGGCTACACCTTC.

CDR3 amino acids: CASREDTTNYGYTF. The CDR3 nucleotides are TGTGCCAGTAGAGAAGACACCACTAACTATGGCTACACCTTC. The chain is built from TRBV19 and TRBJ1-2; D not resolved. This CDR3 comprises 14 residues. Germline V lookup: CDR1 LNHDA, CDR2 SQIVND (reference sequence). V was pared by 6 bases and J by 0 bases, with 11 bases between.

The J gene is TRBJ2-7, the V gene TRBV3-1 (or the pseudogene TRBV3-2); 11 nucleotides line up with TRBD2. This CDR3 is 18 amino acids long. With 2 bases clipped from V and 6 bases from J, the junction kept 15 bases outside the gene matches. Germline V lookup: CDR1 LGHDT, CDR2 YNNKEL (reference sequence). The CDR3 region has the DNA TGTGCCAGCAGCCAATCCTCTGGGGGGGGACTAGCGGCCCGCGAGCAGTACTTC. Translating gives CASSQSSGGGLAAREQYF.